This T cell receptor beta chain is from a study of blood T cell repertoires in COVID-19. About the study: COVID-19 samples, acute and convalescent, were from the United States, Italy and Spain. T cells, B-cell-depleted T cells, or PBMCs provided the cDNA or gDNA that served as material.

The CDR3 is 20 amino acids. CDR1 and CDR2 (germline): SGHVS, FQNEAQ. Trimming at V came to 2 bases and at J to 4 bases, leaving 13 bases not matched to a gene. Authors' processing steps: Nucleated cell counts were estimated from reference gene primer amplification. Sequenced by immunoSEQ multiplex PCR; TCRdb stores in-frame clones only, minus some. That table furnishes V, J and clone size, whereas the DNA furnished D and trimming. The sample lists roughly 340,000 clones; about 87% were seen once. Patients in Seattle were enrolled during active infection, then followed longitudinally. The TCR sequence derives from a woman in her 50s with COVID-19, enrolled during active disease. This chain uses TRBV7-8 with TRBJ2-5; 16 bases fit TRBD2. Sample: peripheral blood. CDR3: CASSLPSPGLAGGPGETQYF. DNA of the CDR3: TGTGCCAGCAGCTTACCGTCTCCGGGACTAGCGGGAGGGCCGGGAGAGACCCAGTACTTC.